The 21 T cell receptor beta chains listed next were all sequenced from one sample in a study of control samples from healthy donors and cancer patients. Only in-frame clones appear in the TCRdb table, and some are missing; sequencing was by immunoSEQ multiplex PCR. The sample lists around 200,000 clones, about 94% seen once, with approximately 1.5% in the top ten. Sequencing input: blood. These receptors were collected from a middle-aged man in good health.

As DNA, the CDR3 is TGCAGCGTTGGGTACAGGGGAGACACCGGGGAGCTGTTTTTT. This gives the protein CSVGYRGDTGELFF. The chain employs TRBV29-1 and TRBJ2-2, with 7 nucleotides matching TRBD1. The J segment lost 3 bases and the V segment lost 4 bases, leaving 5 bases of the junction unmatched. This CDR3 has 14 residues. Germline V gene sequence: CDR1 SQVTM, CDR2 ANQGSEA.

The chain is built from TRBV6-5 and TRBJ2-7; D perhaps matches TRBD2 (7 bases). The CDR3 consists of 14 residues. The V end lost 7 bases, the J end lost 0 bases, and 13 bases lay between the germline ends. Germline lookup yields CDR1 MNHEY and CDR2 SVGAGI. The CDR3 is CASTQGGVSYEQYF. CDR3 DNA sequence: TGTGCCAGCACTCAAGGGGGGGTCTCCTACGAGCAGTACTTC.

The chain employs TRBV11-2 and TRBJ2-1; D may be TRBD2 (5 bases). Trimming left V 0 bases short and J 1 base short, with 10 bases between. The CDR3 loop spans 16 amino acids. CDR1 and CDR2 from the germline V gene are SGHAT and FQNNGV. CDR3 region: CASSLERARSYNEQFF. The CDR3 DNA reads as TGTGCCAGCAGCTTAGAGAGGGCTCGGTCCTACAATGAGCAGTTCTTC.

Note on this clone: This specimen includes other DNA sequences encoding the same CDR3. The V call is TRBV5-1, the J call TRBJ1-2; 9 bases map to TRBD1. Germline values: CDR1 SGHRS, CDR2 YFSETQ. V shed 0 bases, J shed 0 bases, and the junction held 0 bases outside the gene matches. The CDR3 covers 15 residues. This chain's CDR3 is CASSLGQGANYGYTF. The CDR3, as DNA: TGCGCCAGCAGCTTGGGACAGGGGGCTAACTATGGCTACACCTTC.

The rearrangement links TRBV24-1 to TRBJ2-1; 11 bases line up with TRBD1. The V and J ends lost 3 bases and 8 bases, in that order; junction bases with no gene match: 5. The CDR3 runs 15 residues. Per germline, CDR1 KGHDR and CDR2 SFDVKD. The CDR3 loop reads CATSDRRTGGDEQFF. CDR3 DNA sequence: TGTGCCACCAGTGATCGGAGGACAGGGGGCGATGAGCAGTTCTTC.

In regard to this clone: At the DNA level, this CDR3 is encoded by other sequences in the same sample as well. This rearrangement joins TRBV5-1 to TRBJ1-1, with D hard to call. The CDR3 is 14 amino acids. Looked up from germline, CDR1 is SGHRS and CDR2 is YFSETQ. V was trimmed by 0 bases and J by 0 bases, leaving 6 bases between them. DNA of the CDR3: TGCGCCAGCAGCTTGGACAGCCTGAACACTGAAGCTTTCTTT. Its translation is CASSLDSLNTEAFF.

This clone appeared a single time. The rearrangement uses TRBV5-1 and TRBJ1-2, with D unresolved. The CDR3 sequence is 13 residues long. The germline V gene encodes CDR1 SGHRS and CDR2 YFSETQ. The ends were cut back, 3 bases at V and 6 bases at J, with 12 bases in the middle. In DNA, the CDR3 is TGCGCCAGCAGCTCCTTACAGCCTGATGGCTACACCTTC. Its protein is CASSSLQPDGYTF.

CDR3 DNA sequence: TGCGCCAGCAGCCAAGGGCCGGGCGGAAACACCATATATTTT. Its translation is CASSQGPGGNTIYF. The rearrangement joins TRBV4-1 to TRBJ1-3, with unresolved D. Germline CDR1 is MGHRA and CDR2 is YSYEKL. The CDR3 runs 14 residues. Trimming removed 1 base from V and 4 bases from J, with 8 bases in between.

The chain is built from TRBV12-3 or TRBV12-4 and TRBJ1-2; D not certain. The CDR3 runs 12 residues. V was pared by 9 bases and J by 0 bases, with 8 bases between. The CDR3 bases are TGTGCCAGTCAGGTGCCTAACTATGGCTACACCTTC. Translating it yields CASQVPNYGYTF.

The V call is TRBV5-1, the J call TRBJ2-2, with D hard to call. Trimming removed 4 bases at V and 7 bases at J, with 20 bases between. CDR1 SGHRS and CDR2 YFSETQ come from the germline V gene. The CDR3 contains 16 residues. CDR3 amino acids: CASSPRLTDTGGELFF. The CDR3 DNA reads TGCGCCAGCAGCCCCAGGTTGACCGATACTGGCGGGGAGCTGTTTTTT.

The J gene is TRBJ2-1, the V gene TRBV27; 10 bases agree with TRBD1. The V and J ends lost 6 bases and 5 bases, in that order; junction bases with no gene match: 7. The CDR3 is 15 residues long. The germline gives CDR1 MNHEY, CDR2 SMNVEV (reference sequence). CDR3 in amino acids: CASRLDRGLHNEQFF. The CDR3 nucleotides are TGTGCCAGCAGACTCGACAGGGGGCTTCACAATGAGCAGTTCTTC.

This clone was observed once. The chain combines TRBV6-5 with TRBJ2-3; the D gene could be TRBD1 or TRBD2 (5 bases each). There are 14 residues in the CDR3. V lost 7 bases to trimming and J lost 0 bases, with 11 bases between them. Germline CDR1 and CDR2: MNHEY and SVGAGI. The chain's CDR3 is CASTRGVSTDTQYF. CDR3 in DNA: TGTGCCAGCACCAGAGGGGTTAGCACAGATACGCAGTATTTT.

The CDR3: CASSETSNEQFF. In DNA, the CDR3 is TGTGCCAGCAGTGAAACATCCAATGAGCAGTTCTTC. The J gene is TRBJ2-1, the V gene TRBV2, with D unresolved. Germline-derived CDR1 and CDR2 are SNHLY and FYNNEI. The CDR3 is made up of 12 amino acids. V was trimmed by 2 bases and J by 6 bases, leaving 5 bases between them.

CDR3 region: CASSSSGVGYTF. DNA of the CDR3: TGTGCCAGCAGTTCCTCAGGGGTCGGCTACACCTTC. This chain connects TRBV28 to TRBJ1-2; possibly TRBD1 for D (6 bases). This CDR3 comprises 12 residues. Per the germline V gene, CDR1 is MDHEN and CDR2 is SYDVKM. V shed 4 bases and J shed 8 bases, with 11 bases lying between them.

The chain recombines TRBV7-9 with TRBJ2-2; 10 positions match TRBD2. V shed 3 bases, J shed 11 bases, and the junction held 9 bases outside the gene matches. The CDR3 has 15 residues. Looked up from germline, CDR1 is SEHNR and CDR2 is FQNEAQ (reference sequence). CDR3 region: CASSFLAGAIDELFF. CDR3 in DNA: TGTGCCAGCAGCTTTCTAGCGGGGGCCATTGATGAGCTGTTTTTT.

The chain is built from TRBV27 and TRBJ1-5; 8 bases align to TRBD1. The CDR3 sequence is 16 residues long. CDR1 is MNHEY and CDR2 is SMNVEV in the germline V gene (reference sequence). The trim removed 5 bases at V and 2 bases at J, leaving 8 bases unmatched. The CDR3 loop reads CASSPQSTGGNQPQHF. In DNA form, the CDR3 reads TGTGCCAGCAGTCCACAGTCGACAGGGGGCAATCAGCCCCAGCATTTT.

The genes are TRBV5-6 and TRBJ1-4, with D possibly being TRBD1 (6 bases). This CDR3 has 14 residues. Germline V gene sequence: CDR1 SGHDT, CDR2 YYEEEE. The V end was cut by 2 bases, the J end by 5 bases, with 10 bases between. CDR3 DNA sequence: TGTGCCAGCAGCTTTGGAACAGGGAATGAAAAACTGTTTTTT. Translation gives CASSFGTGNEKLFF.

V gene TRBV5-4 combines with J gene TRBJ2-5; D not certain. Germline CDR1 SGHNT, CDR2 YYREEE (reference sequence). The CDR3 spans 13 residues. V was shortened by 5 bases and J by 7 bases, with 15 bases between the two germline ends. In DNA, the CDR3 is TGTGCCAGCAGTCCGTGGAACGTCGGGACCCAGTACTTC. Amino acids: CASSPWNVGTQYF.

The chain links TRBV5-1 to TRBJ2-5; 7 bases align to TRBD1. The CDR3 is made up of 13 amino acids. Unmatched junction bases numbered 5, after V lost 7 bases and J lost 2 bases. Germline CDR1 SGHRS, CDR2 YFSETQ. The CDR3 bases are TGCGCCAGCCGCGAACAGGGGCAAGAGACCCAGTACTTC. Translated, it gives CASREQGQETQYF.

The V call is TRBV7-2, the J call TRBJ1-6; 7 bases align to TRBD1. There are 13 residues in the CDR3. Germline assignment: CDR1 SGHTA and CDR2 FQGNSA. The V gene end was trimmed by 5 bases and the J gene end by 10 bases; junction bases not matched to a gene: 5. In nucleotides, the CDR3 is TGTGCCAGCAGCGTGACAGGGAGCTCACCCCTCCACTTT. It specifies CASSVTGSSPLHF.

This clone occurred once. V and J are TRBV6-5 and TRBJ1-1; 8 bases map to TRBD1. The CDR3 has 14 residues. The V and J ends lost 5 bases and 1 base, in that order; junction bases with no gene match: 3. Per germline, CDR1 MNHEY and CDR2 SVGAGI. As DNA, the CDR3 is TGTGCCAGCAGTCGCGACAGGGGGAACACTGAAGCTTTCTTT. This codes for CASSRDRGNTEAFF.